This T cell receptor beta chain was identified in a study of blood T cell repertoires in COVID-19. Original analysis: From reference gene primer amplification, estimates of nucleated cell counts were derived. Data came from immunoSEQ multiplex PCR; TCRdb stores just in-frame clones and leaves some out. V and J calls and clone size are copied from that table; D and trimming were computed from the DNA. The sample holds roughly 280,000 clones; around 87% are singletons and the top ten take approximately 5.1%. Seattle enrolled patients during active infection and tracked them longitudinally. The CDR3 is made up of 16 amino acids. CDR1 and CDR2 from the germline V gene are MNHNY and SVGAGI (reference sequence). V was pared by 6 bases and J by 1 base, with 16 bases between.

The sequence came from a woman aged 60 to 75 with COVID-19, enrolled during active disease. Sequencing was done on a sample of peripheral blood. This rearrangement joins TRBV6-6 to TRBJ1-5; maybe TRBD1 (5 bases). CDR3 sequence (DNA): TGTGCCAGCAGCCTCCGGGAGGGGTCGAGCAATCAGCCCCAGCATTTT. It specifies CASSLREGSSNQPQHF.